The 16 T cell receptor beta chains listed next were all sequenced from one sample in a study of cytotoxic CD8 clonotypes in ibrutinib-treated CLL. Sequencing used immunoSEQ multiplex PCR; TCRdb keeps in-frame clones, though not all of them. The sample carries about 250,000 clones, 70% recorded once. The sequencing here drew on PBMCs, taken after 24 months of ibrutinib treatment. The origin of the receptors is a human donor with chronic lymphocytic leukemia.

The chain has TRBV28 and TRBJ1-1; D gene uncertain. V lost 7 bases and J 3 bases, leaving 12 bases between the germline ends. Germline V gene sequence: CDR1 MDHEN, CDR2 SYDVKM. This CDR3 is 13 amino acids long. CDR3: CASIPTVYTEAFF. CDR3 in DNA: TGTGCCAGCATTCCTACAGTATACACTGAAGCTTTCTTT.

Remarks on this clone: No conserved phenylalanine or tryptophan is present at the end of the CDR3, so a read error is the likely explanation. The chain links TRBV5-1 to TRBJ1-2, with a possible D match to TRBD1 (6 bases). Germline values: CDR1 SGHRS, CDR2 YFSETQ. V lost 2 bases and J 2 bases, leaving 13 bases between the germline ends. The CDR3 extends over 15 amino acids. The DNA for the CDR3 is TGCGCCAGCAGCTTTCTTGGGGGCGCCAACTATGGCTACACCCTC. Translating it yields CASSFLGGANYGYTL.

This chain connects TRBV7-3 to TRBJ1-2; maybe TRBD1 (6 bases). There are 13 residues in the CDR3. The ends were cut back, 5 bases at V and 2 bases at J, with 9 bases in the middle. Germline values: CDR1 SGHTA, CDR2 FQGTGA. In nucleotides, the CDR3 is TGTGCCAGCAGCGAAACAGGGAACTATGGCTACACCTTC. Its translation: CASSETGNYGYTF.

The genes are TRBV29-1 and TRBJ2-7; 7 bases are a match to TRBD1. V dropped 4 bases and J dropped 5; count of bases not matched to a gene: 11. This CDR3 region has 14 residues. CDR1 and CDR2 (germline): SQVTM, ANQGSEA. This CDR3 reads CSVVLPTGIDEQYF. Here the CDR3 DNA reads TGCAGCGTTGTCCTACCGACAGGGATCGACGAGCAGTACTTC.

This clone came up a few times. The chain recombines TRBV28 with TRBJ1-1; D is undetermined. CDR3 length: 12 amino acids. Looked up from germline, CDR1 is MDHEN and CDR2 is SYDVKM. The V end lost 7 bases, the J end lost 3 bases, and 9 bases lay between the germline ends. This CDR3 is CASKILDTEAFF. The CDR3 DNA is TGTGCCAGCAAAATCCTCGACACTGAAGCTTTCTTT.

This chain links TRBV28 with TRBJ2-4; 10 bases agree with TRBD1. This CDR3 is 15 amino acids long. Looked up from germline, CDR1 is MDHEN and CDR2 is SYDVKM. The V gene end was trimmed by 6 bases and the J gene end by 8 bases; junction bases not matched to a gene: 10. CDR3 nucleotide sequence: TGTGCCAGCAGAATTATGACAGGGGGCGCGGACATTCAGTACTTC. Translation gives CASRIMTGGADIQYF.

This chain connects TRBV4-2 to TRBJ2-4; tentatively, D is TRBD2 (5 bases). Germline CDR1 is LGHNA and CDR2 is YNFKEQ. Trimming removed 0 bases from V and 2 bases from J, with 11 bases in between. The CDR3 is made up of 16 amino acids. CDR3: CASSQDGLATKNIQYF. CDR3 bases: TGTGCCAGCAGCCAAGATGGTCTAGCTACCAAAAACATTCAGTACTTC.

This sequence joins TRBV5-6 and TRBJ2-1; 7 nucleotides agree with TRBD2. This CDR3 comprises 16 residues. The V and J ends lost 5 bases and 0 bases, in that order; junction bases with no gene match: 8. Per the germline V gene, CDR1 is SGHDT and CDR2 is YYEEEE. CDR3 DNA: TGTGCCAGCAGGCCCGGAATAGCGGGCTCCTACAATGAGCAGTTCTTC. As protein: CASRPGIAGSYNEQFF.

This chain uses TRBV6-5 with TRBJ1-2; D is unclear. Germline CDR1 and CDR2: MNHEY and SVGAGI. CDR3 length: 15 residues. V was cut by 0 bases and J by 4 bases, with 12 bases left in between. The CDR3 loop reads CASSYSSRARYGYTF. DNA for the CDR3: TGTGCCAGCAGTTACTCGAGTAGGGCCCGCTATGGCTACACCTTC.

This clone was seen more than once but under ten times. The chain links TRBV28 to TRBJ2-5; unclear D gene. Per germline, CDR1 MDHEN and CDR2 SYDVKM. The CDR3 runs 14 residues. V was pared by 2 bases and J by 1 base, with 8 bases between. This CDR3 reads CASSLTGVQETQYF. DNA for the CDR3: TGTGCCAGCAGTTTAACGGGCGTCCAAGAGACCCAGTACTTC.

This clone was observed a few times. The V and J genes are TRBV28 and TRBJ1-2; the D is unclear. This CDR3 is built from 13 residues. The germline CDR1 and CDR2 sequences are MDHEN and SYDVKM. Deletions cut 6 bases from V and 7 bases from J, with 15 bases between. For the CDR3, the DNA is TGTGCCAGCAGGGAAGAGGGTAGAGGTGGCTACACCTTC. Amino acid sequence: CASREEGRGGYTF.

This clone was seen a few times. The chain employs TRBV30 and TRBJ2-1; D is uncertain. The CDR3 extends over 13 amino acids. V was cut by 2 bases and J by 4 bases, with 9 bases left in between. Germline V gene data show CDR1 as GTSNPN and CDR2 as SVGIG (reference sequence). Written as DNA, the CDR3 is TGTGCCTGGAGTCCCTCCCTATACAATGAGCAGTTCTTC. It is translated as CAWSPSLYNEQFF.

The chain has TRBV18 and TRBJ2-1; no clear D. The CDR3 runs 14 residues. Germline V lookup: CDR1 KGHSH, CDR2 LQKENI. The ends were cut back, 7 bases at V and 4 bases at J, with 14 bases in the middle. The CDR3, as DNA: TGTGCCAGCTTCGGTGGGATCGGGTACAATGAGCAGTTCTTC. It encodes CASFGGIGYNEQFF.

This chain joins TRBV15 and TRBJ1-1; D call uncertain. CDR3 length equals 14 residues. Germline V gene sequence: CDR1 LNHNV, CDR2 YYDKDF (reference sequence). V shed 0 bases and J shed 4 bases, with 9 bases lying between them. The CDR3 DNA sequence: TGTGCCACCAGCAGAGAGGCAGTTAGCACTGAAGCTTTCTTT. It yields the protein CATSREAVSTEAFF.

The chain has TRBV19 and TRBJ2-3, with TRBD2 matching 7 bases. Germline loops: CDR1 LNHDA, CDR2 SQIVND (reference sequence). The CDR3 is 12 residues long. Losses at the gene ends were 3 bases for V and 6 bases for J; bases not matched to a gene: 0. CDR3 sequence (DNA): TGTGCCAGTAGTATGGGGGGGGATACGCAGTATTTT. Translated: CASSMGGDTQYF.

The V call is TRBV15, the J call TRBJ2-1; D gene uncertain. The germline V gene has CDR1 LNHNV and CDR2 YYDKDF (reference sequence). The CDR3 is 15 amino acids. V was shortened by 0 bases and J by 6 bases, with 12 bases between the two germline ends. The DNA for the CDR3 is TGTGCCACCAGCAGAGAAGTGGTTATACTCAATGAGCAGTTCTTC. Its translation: CATSREVVILNEQFF.